These 26 T cell receptor beta chains share one sample of origin, sequenced in a study of Ad26.COV2.S vaccination and SARS-CoV-2 variants. The table came from immunoSEQ multiplex PCR; TCRdb's copy has only in-frame clones and leaves some out. Of 200,000 to 300,000 clones listed, around 89% were seen once; the top ten hold approximately 11%. The treatment here: about 20 received Ad26.COV2.S at low or high dose, single or two shots; 5 received placebo; per-sample allocation not given. Repertoires come from day 63 after the first vaccine or placebo injection. Here the sequenced sample was peripheral blood, taken in a trial of Ad26.COV2.S vaccine versus placebo. These receptors all come from a person aged 18-65 years who received the Ad26.COV2.S COVID-19 vaccine or a placebo.

This sequence joins TRBV10-3 and TRBJ1-2; D gene ambiguous. The germline gives CDR1 ENHRY, CDR2 SYGVKD. The germline V and J ends were trimmed by 8 bases and 1 base, with 5 bases remaining between them. This CDR3 is built from 11 residues. CDR3: CAIGDNYGYTF. The CDR3 nucleotides are TGTGCCATCGGAGATAACTATGGCTACACCTTC.

The chain is built from TRBV28 and TRBJ2-2, with 8 bases lining up with TRBD1. CDR3 length: 17 amino acids. Germline assignment: CDR1 MDHEN and CDR2 SYDVKM. The V and J ends lost 4 bases and 4 bases, in that order; junction bases with no gene match: 11. DNA of the CDR3: TGTGCCAGCAGTTCGCCGGGGCAGGGGGCGATCACCGGGGAGCTGTTTTTT. As protein: CASSSPGQGAITGELFF.

The CDR3: CASSLIGDRTQETQYF. CDR3 bases: TGTGCCAGCAGCTTGATAGGGGACAGGACCCAAGAGACCCAGTACTTC. The rearrangement links TRBV5-4 to TRBJ2-5; 8 nucleotides match TRBD1. Germline V gene sequence: CDR1 SGHNT, CDR2 YYREEE (reference sequence). V dropped 1 base and J dropped 1; count of bases not matched to a gene: 6. The CDR3 runs to 16 residues.

The chain is built from TRBV28 and TRBJ2-1; D possibly corresponds to TRBD1 (6 bases). There are 15 residues in the CDR3. V was shortened by 6 bases and J by 6 bases, with 18 bases between the two germline ends. Germline CDR1 reads MDHEN; CDR2 reads SYDVKM. CDR3 DNA sequence: TGTGCCAGCAGGGAACCAACAGGGTTCCGCAATGAGCAGTTCTTC. Amino acids: CASREPTGFRNEQFF.

This clone was seen only once. The chain carries TRBV19 and TRBJ2-7, with D tentatively TRBD1 (6 bases). V was pared by 7 bases and J by 2 bases, with 15 bases between. The CDR3 runs to 14 residues. The germline V gene encodes CDR1 LNHDA and CDR2 SQIVND (reference sequence). CDR3 loop: CASTRGQPPYEQYF. DNA of the CDR3: TGTGCCAGTACCAGAGGACAGCCTCCCTACGAGCAGTACTTC. The variable domain in full, with the rest retrieved from reference TRBV19 and TRBJ2-7, is DGGITQSPKYLFRKEGQNVTLSCEQNLNHDAMYWYRQDPGQGLRLIYYSQIVNDFQKGDIAEGYSVSREKKESFPLTVTSAQKNPTAFYLCASTRGQPPYEQYFGPGTRLTVT.

In this sample, this clone turned up once. The V call is TRBV4-3, the J call TRBJ2-7; 8 bases fit TRBD1. CDR3 length equals 14 residues. After removal of 1 base from V and 4 bases from J, the junction contained 3 bases not matched to a gene. Looked up from germline, CDR1 is LGHNA and CDR2 is YSLEER. DNA for the CDR3: TGCGCCAGCAGCCAAGGGACAGGGCTGTACGAGCAGTACTTC. Its protein product is CASSQGTGLYEQYF.

The V gene is TRBV15, the J gene TRBJ2-5; 8 bases are a match to TRBD1. With V trimmed by 3 bases and J by 4 bases, 4 bases remained unmatched. The germline gives CDR1 LNHNV, CDR2 YYDKDF (reference sequence). The CDR3 covers 14 residues. CDR3 in amino acids: CATSRRTGRETQYF. The CDR3 bases are TGTGCCACCAGCAGGAGGACAGGGAGAGAGACCCAGTACTTC.

This clone was picked up one time. V gene TRBV5-1 combines with J gene TRBJ2-3; 9 nucleotides align to TRBD2. The CDR3 runs to 17 residues. Trimming took 0 bases from V and 6 from J; bases not matched to a gene: 11. Germline V gene lookup returns CDR1 SGHRS and CDR2 YFSETQ. The CDR3 DNA reads TGCGCCAGCAGCTTGGGACTAGCGGTTAGGGGGACGGATACGCAGTATTTT. Translating gives CASSLGLAVRGTDTQYF.

The chain links TRBV15 to TRBJ2-3; D is ambiguous. V shed 5 bases and J shed 2 bases, with 8 bases lying between them. Germline V lookup: CDR1 LNHNV, CDR2 YYDKDF (reference sequence). This CDR3 has 13 amino acids. CDR3 protein: CATSGGSTDTQYF. The CDR3 DNA reads as TGTGCCACCAGCGGCGGCTCCACAGATACGCAGTATTTT.

The chain is built from TRBV9 and TRBJ2-1; no reliable D call. Germline V gives CDR1 SGDLS, CDR2 YYNGEE. V was cut by 3 bases and J by 0 bases, with 13 bases left in between. CDR3 size: 16 residues. CDR3 coding DNA: TGTGCCAGCAGCGGGGTGGATAGGAGCTCCTACAATGAGCAGTTCTTC. It codes for CASSGVDRSSYNEQFF.

The V call is TRBV6-2 or TRBV6-3, the J call TRBJ2-3, with TRBD2 matching 13 bases. The V segment lost 5 bases and the J segment 0 bases; nucleotides outside the gene matches: 17. Germline V gene lookup returns CDR1 MNHEY and CDR2 SVGEGT. The CDR3 loop spans 21 amino acids. The CDR3 sequence is CASSRRAPGLAGSPSTDTQYF. CDR3 sequence (DNA): TGTGCCAGCAGTCGCCGGGCCCCGGGACTAGCGGGATCCCCTAGCACAGATACGCAGTATTTT.

The chain couples TRBV28 to TRBJ2-7; D may be TRBD2 (8 bases). This CDR3 has 15 residues. V shed 6 bases and J shed 4 bases, with 19 bases lying between them. CDR1 MDHEN and CDR2 SYDVKM come from the germline V gene. Here the CDR3 reads CASSPGGSSGYEQYF. The CDR3 nucleotides are TGTGCCAGCAGCCCAGGGGGGTCTAGCGGGTACGAGCAGTACTTC.

J is TRBJ1-2 and V is TRBV5-1; D perhaps matches TRBD1 (5 bases). The CDR3 consists of 14 residues. Germline values: CDR1 SGHRS, CDR2 YFSETQ. The ends were cut back, 4 bases at V and 1 base at J, with 11 bases in the middle. The CDR3 loop is CASSPGGVNYGYTF. The CDR3 DNA is TGCGCCAGCAGCCCGGGGGGGGTTAACTATGGCTACACCTTC.

This chain joins TRBV7-2 and TRBJ2-7, with D perhaps matching TRBD1 (6 bases). V lost 5 bases, J lost 2 bases, and 13 bases lay in between. The CDR3 has 14 amino acids. Germline assignment: CDR1 SGHTA and CDR2 FQGNSA. In DNA, the CDR3 is TGTGCCAGCAGCGCCCACAGGGTCACCTACGAGCAGTACTTC. This codes for CASSAHRVTYEQYF.

This clone has only one observation. The rearrangement links TRBV7-8 to TRBJ1-6; D possibly corresponds to TRBD1 (6 bases). Trimming shortened V by 1 base and J by 9 bases, and 13 bases separated the two germline ends. The CDR3 extends over 15 amino acids. Germline V gene lookup returns CDR1 SGHVS and CDR2 FQNEAQ. CDR3 region: CASSLVGGGGSPLHF. CDR3 DNA sequence: TGTGCCAGCAGCTTAGTTGGAGGGGGGGGTTCACCCCTCCACTTT.

V is TRBV19 and J is TRBJ2-5; a weak D match, TRBD2 (6 bases). V was cut by 0 bases and J by 4 bases, with 15 bases left in between. Germline CDR1 LNHDA, CDR2 SQIVND (reference sequence). CDR3 length: 16 residues. CDR3 sequence: CASSIDSGGVAETQYF. The CDR3 DNA reads TGTGCCAGTAGTATAGACTCCGGGGGAGTGGCAGAGACCCAGTACTTC.

The V gene is TRBV12-3 or TRBV12-4, the J gene TRBJ2-5; D gene unclear. The CDR3 consists of 13 residues. Trimming took 4 bases from V and 5 from J, leaving 11 bases between them. CDR3 loop: CASSSARRETQYF. In DNA, the CDR3 is TGTGCCAGCAGTTCCGCACGGCGGGAGACCCAGTACTTC.

The CDR3 region is CASINRGRTEAFF. For the CDR3, the DNA is TGTGCCAGCATTAATAGGGGGCGGACTGAAGCTTTCTTT. The V and J genes are TRBV12-3 or TRBV12-4 and TRBJ1-1; 7 nucleotides agree with TRBD1. Unmatched junction bases numbered 7, after V lost 7 bases and J lost 5 bases. The CDR3 is made up of 13 amino acids.

This chain connects TRBV5-6 to TRBJ1-2; the D is unclear. Germline assignment: CDR1 SGHDT and CDR2 YYEEEE. The V end was cut by 6 bases, the J end by 3 bases, with 15 bases between. The CDR3 has 14 residues. The CDR3 reads CASTPAWPYYGYTF. CDR3 bases: TGTGCCAGCACCCCCGCGTGGCCGTACTATGGCTACACCTTC.

The chain employs TRBV30 and TRBJ2-3; 10 bases are a match to TRBD2. Germline V gene sequence: CDR1 GTSNPN, CDR2 SVGIG (reference sequence). The trim removed 0 bases at V and 2 bases at J, leaving 5 bases unmatched. The CDR3 covers 16 residues. The CDR3, as DNA: TGTGCCTGGAGTGTACTTAGCGGGGGGCCCACAGATACGCAGTATTTT. This encodes CAWSVLSGGPTDTQYF.

In this sample, this clone turned up once. The chain combines TRBV18 with TRBJ2-7, with D possibly being TRBD2 (5 bases). Germline-derived CDR1 and CDR2 are KGHSH and LQKENI. With 2 bases removed from V and 1 base from J, the gap between germline ends came to 9 bases. The CDR3 totals 14 residues. The CDR3 DNA is TGTGCCAGCTCACCAGGAGGCTCGTCCTACGAGCAGTACTTC. Amino acids: CASSPGGSSYEQYF.

Only a few counts were recorded for this clone. V usage is TRBV21-1 and J usage is TRBJ2-1; TRBD2, the D gene given by the table, was not confirmed from the DNA. TRBV21-1 has pseudogene status. The CDR3 consists of 21 residues. The DNA for the CDR3 is TGTGCCAGCAGCAAAAGGCTGGGGATTAGGGCCCCTAGAGGACTGGGCAATGAGCAGTTCTTC. It specifies CASSKRLGIRAPRGLGNEQFF.

The chain employs TRBV5-1 and TRBJ2-2; D may be TRBD2 (5 bases). V was cut by 4 bases and J by 2 bases, with 9 bases left in between. Germline CDR1 SGHRS, CDR2 YFSETQ. This CDR3 has 14 residues. The CDR3 loop reads CASSALANTGELFF. The CDR3, as DNA: TGCGCCAGCAGCGCCCTAGCCAACACCGGGGAGCTGTTTTTT.

The count of this clone is one. The V call is TRBV5-1, the J call TRBJ2-3; 9 bases are a match to TRBD2. The germline V gene has CDR1 SGHRS and CDR2 YFSETQ. The trim removed 4 bases at V and 4 bases at J, leaving 7 bases unmatched. This CDR3 comprises 15 residues. The CDR3 DNA is TGCGCCAGCAGCGTTAGCGGGGGAGGGGCAGATACGCAGTATTTT. Translating gives CASSVSGGGADTQYF.

The chain uses TRBV3-1 (or the pseudogene TRBV3-2) and TRBJ2-1, with 10 bases that match TRBD2. The CDR3 sequence is 21 residues long. In germline, CDR1 is LGHDT, CDR2 YNNKEL (reference sequence). J lost 1 base, V lost 3 bases, and 18 bases had no gene match. CDR3 DNA sequence: TGTGCCAGCAGCCACCCCCGGGACGGCAATGGACTAGCGGTATCCTACAATGAGCAGTTCTTC. This sequence encodes CASSHPRDGNGLAVSYNEQFF.

This chain links TRBV29-1 with TRBJ2-7; 7 nucleotides match TRBD1. Germline trimming cut 7 bases from V and 2 bases from J; bases unmatched to any gene: 5. In germline, CDR1 is SQVTM, CDR2 ANQGSEA. The CDR3 loop spans 12 amino acids. The CDR3 loop is CSARTGTYEQYF. The CDR3 DNA reads as TGCAGCGCCAGGACAGGCACCTACGAGCAGTACTTC.